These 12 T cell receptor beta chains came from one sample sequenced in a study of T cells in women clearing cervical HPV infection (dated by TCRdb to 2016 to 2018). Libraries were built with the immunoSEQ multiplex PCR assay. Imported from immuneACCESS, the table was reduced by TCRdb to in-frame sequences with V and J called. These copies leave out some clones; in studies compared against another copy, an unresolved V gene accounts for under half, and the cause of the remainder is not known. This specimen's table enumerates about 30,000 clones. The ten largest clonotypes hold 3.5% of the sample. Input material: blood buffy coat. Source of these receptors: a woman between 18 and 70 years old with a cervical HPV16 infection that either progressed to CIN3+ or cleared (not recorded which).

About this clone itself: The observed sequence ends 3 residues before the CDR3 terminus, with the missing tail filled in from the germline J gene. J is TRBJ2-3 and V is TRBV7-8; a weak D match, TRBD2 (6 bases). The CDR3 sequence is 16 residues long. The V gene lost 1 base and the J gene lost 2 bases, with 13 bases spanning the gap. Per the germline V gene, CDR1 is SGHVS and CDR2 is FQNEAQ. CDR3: CASSLGLELSTDTQYF. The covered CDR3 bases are TGTGCCAGCAGCTTAGGACTAGAATTATCCACAGATACG.

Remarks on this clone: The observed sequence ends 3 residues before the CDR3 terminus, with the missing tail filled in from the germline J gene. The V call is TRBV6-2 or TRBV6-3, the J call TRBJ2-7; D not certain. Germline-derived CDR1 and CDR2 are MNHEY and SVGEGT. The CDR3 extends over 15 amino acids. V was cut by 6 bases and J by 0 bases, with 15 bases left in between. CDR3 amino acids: CASSRSGSSSYEQYF. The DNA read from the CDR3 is TGTGCCAGCAGCCGCTCAGGTTCATCCTCCTACGAG.

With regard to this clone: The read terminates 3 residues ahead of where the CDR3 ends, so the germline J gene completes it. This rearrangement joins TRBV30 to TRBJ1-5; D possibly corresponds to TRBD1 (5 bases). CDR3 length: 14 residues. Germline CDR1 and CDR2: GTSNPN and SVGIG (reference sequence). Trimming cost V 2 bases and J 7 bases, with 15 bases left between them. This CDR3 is CAWSPGMGKQPQHF. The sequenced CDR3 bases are TGTGCCTGGAGTCCAGGGATGGGGAAACAGCCC.

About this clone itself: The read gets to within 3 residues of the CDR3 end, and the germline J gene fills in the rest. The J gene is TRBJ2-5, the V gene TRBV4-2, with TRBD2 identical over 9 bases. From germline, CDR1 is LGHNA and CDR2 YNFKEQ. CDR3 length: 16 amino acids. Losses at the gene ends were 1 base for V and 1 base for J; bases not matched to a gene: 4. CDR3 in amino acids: CASSQVAGEPQETQYF. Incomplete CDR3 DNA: TGTGCCAGCAGCCAAGTAGCGGGAGAGCCCCAAGAGACC.

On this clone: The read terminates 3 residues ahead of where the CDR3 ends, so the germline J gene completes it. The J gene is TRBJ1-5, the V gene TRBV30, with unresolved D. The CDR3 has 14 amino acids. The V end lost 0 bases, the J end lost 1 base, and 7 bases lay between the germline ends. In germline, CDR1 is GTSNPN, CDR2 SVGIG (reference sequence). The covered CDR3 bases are TGTGCCTGGAGTGTACGTCGGAGCAATCAGCCC. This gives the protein CAWSVRRSNQP. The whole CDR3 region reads CAWSVRRSNQPQHF.

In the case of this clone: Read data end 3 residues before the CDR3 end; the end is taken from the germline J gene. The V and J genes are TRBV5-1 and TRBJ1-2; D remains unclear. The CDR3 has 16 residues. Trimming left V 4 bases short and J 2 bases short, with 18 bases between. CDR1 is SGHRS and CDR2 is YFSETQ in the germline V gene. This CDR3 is CASSPDRPGMNYGYTF. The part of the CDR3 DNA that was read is TGCGCCAGCAGCCCGGATCGCCCGGGGATGAACTATGGC.

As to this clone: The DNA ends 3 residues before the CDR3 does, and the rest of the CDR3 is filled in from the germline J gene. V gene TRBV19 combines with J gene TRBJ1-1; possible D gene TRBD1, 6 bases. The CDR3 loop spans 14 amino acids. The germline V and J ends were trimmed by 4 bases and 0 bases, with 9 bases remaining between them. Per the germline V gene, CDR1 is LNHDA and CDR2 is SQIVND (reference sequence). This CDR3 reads CASSNGGVNTEAFF. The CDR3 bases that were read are TGTGCCAGTAGTAATGGGGGCGTGAACACTGAA.

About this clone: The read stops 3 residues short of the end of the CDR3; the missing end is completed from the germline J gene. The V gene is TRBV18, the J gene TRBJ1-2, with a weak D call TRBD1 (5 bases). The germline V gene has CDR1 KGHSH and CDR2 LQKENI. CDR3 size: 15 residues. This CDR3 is CASSPHTGGDYDYTF. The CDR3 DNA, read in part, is TGTGCCAGCTCACCGCACACGGGGGGGGACTACGAC.

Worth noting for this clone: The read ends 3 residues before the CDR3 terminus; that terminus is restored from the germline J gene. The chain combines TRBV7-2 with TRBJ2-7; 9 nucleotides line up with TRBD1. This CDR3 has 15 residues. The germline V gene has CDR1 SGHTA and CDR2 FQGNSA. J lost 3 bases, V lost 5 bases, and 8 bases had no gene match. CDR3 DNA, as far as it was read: TGTGCCAGCAGCCGAACAGGGGGCAGGGACTACGAG. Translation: CASSRTGGRDYE. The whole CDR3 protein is CASSRTGGRDYEQYF.

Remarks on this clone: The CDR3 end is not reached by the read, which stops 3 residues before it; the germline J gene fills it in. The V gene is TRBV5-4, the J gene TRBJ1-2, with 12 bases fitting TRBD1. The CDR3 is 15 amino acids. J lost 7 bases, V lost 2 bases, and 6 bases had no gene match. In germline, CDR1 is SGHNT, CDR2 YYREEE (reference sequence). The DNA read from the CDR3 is TGTGCCAGCAGCTTCTACCGGGACAGGGGGCTTGGC. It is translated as CASSFYRDRGLG. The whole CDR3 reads CASSFYRDRGLGYTF.

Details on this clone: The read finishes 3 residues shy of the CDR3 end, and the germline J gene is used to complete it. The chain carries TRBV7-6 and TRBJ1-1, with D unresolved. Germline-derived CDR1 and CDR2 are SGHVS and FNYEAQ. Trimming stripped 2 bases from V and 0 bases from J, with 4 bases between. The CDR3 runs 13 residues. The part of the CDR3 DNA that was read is TGTGCCAGCAGCTTATCCGTGAACACTGAA. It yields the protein CASSLSVNTE. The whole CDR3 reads CASSLSVNTEAFF.

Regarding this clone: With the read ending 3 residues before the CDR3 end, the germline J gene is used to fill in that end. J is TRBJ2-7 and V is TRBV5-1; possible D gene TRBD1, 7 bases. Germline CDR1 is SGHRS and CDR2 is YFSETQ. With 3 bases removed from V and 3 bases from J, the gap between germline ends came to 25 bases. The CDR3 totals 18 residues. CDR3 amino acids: CASSWGPYGGQKYYEQYF. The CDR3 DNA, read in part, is TGCGCCAGCAGCTGGGGGCCATACGGGGGACAGAAATACTACGAG.